The rows below give T cell receptor beta chains drawn from one sample of a study of blood T cells in healthy people across ages. TCRdb called the 5' RACE reads again in MiXCR, with one record for every CDR3 protein. Among about 780,000 distinct CDR3 sequences listed, around a quarter were seen once. These data are also associated with another study on T cells of mothers and their children.

Sequenced material: blood. The receptors here all came from a boy aged 5-17 years in good health. The CDR3 runs from the conserved cysteine through the conserved F or W. The D gene is left open where the match is weak. Part of the rows lack a size; the others show once, few, many or a class for expanded clones.

j_gene | d_gene | v_gene | abundance | CDR3aa | CDR3nt
TRBJ1-1 | - | TRBV24-1 | - | CATSDPGGHAGKTFF | TGTGCCACCAGTGACCCCGGGGGCCACGCAGGGAAGACTTTCTTT
TRBJ2-3 | TRBD1 | TRBV28 | - | CASSSTMRGLTDTQYF | TGTGCCAGCAGTTCCACCATGAGGGGGCTCACAGATACGCAGTATTTT
TRBJ1-2 | TRBD1 | TRBV20-1 | few | CSADRVNSNYGYTF | TGCAGTGCTGACAGGGTCAATTCGAACTATGGCTACACCTTC
TRBJ2-5 | TRBD1 | TRBV7-9 | many | CASSARPGTGEETQYF | TGTGCCAGCAGCGCCCGCCCCGGGACAGGGGAGGAGACCCAGTACTTC
TRBJ2-7 | - | TRBV2 | - | CASSDLPIRRFTYEQYF | TGTGCCAGCAGTGACCTTCCCATCAGACGGTTTACCTACGAGCAGTACTTC
TRBJ2-5 | - | TRBV5-1 | few | CASSAGPVSQETQYF | TGCGCCAGCAGCGCCGGGCCCGTGAGCCAAGAGACCCAGTACTTC
TRBJ2-5 | - | TRBV5-1 | few | CASSLGLGAGQETLCF | TGCGCCAGCAGCTTGGGGCTGGGGGCGGGGCAAGAGACCCTGTGCTTC
TRBJ2-7 | TRBD1 | TRBV27 | - | CASSFLVRNRGLHEQYF | TGTGCCAGCAGTTTTTTAGTTCGTAACAGGGGGCTCCACGAGCAGTACTTC
TRBJ2-3 | - | TRBV5-1 | - | CASSQLGATDTQYF | TGCGCCAGCAGTCAACTAGGGGCCACAGATACGCAGTATTTT
TRBJ2-5 | - | TRBV7-3 | - | CASSLQTGQLGETQYF | TGTGCCAGCAGCTTACAAACCGGCCAGTTGGGAGAGACCCAGTACTTC
TRBJ2-3 | - | TRBV29-1 | - | CSVEGVIGGPTDTQYF | TGCAGCGTTGAAGGAGTTATCGGGGGTCCGACAGATACGCAGTATTTT
TRBJ1-2 | - | TRBV20-1 | - | CSAPPGGDGRYGYTF | TGCAGTGCTCCTCCGGGAGGGGACGGTCGCTATGGCTACACCTTC
TRBJ1-6 | - | TRBV7-9 | - | CASSLQGDSPLHF | TGTGCCAGCAGCTTACAGGGTGACTCACCCCTCCACTTT
TRBJ2-4 | TRBD1 | TRBV10-1 | - | CASSESPGGEDIQYF | TGCGCCAGCAGTGAGTCGCCAGGGGGAGAGGACATTCAGTACTTC
TRBJ1-2 | TRBD1 | TRBV27 | - | CASSSDRGTYGYTF | TGTGCCAGCAGTTCGGACAGGGGGACCTATGGCTACACCTTC
TRBJ1-1 | - | TRBV12-3/TRBV12-4 | - | CASRGWGDTEAFF | TGTGCCAGCAGGGGGTGGGGGGACACTGAAGCTTTCTTT
TRBJ1-1 | - | TRBV29-1 | - | CSVREAADDSAFF | TGCAGCGTTCGTGAGGCTGCGGATGACTCGGCTTTCTTT
TRBJ2-3 | - | TRBV7-6 | - | CASSAQTGEWEDTQYF | TGTGCCAGCAGCGCTCAGACAGGCGAATGGGAGGATACGCAGTATTTT
TRBJ2-5 | - | TRBV20-1 | - | CSARVPTGPGETLYF | TGCAGTGCTAGAGTTCCGACAGGCCCAGGAGAGACCCTGTACTTC
TRBJ2-5 | - | TRBV6-5 | - | CASSYTGLRQETQCF | TGTGCCAGCAGTTACACAGGGCTCCGCCAAGAGACCCAGTGCTTC
TRBJ2-7 | TRBD1 | TRBV18 | - | CASSPKDRGPTFAYEQYF | TGTGCCAGCTCACCAAAGGACAGGGGGCCCACCTTCGCCTACGAGCAGTACTTC
TRBJ2-5 | - | TRBV3-1 | - | CASSHNREETQYF | TGTGCCAGCAGCCACAATAGGGAAGAGACCCAGTACTTC
TRBJ2-7 | - | TRBV5-5 | few | CASSLAYLAYEQYF | TGTGCCAGCAGCTTGGCTTATCTGGCCTACGAGCAGTACTTC
TRBJ1-2 | TRBD1 | TRBV11-2 | few | CASSLAPGQGRGYTF | TGTGCCAGCAGCTTAGCCCCGGGACAGGGTAGGGGCTACACCTTC
TRBJ1-3 | TRBD1 | TRBV2 | few | CASGQGKGGNTIYF | TGTGCCAGCGGACAGGGGAAAGGTGGAAACACCATATATTTT
TRBJ2-5 | - | TRBV24-1 | many | CATSDSGYQETQYF | TGTGCCACCAGTGATTCAGGGTATCAAGAGACCCAGTACTTC
TRBJ2-7 | TRBD1 | TRBV29-1 | - | CSVVGPGGNHEQYF | TGCAGCGTTGTAGGGCCAGGGGGCAATCACGAGCAGTACTTC
TRBJ2-7 | - | TRBV20-1 | - | CSAGQAYEQYF | TGCAGTGCTGGGCAGGCCTACGAGCAGTACTTC
TRBJ2-1 | TRBD1 | TRBV24-1 | few | CATSDTSGQAYNEQFF | TGTGCCACCAGTGATACATCGGGACAGGCCTACAATGAGCAGTTCTTC
TRBJ2-1 | - | TRBV6-1 | few | CASSPQSGTKSNYNEQFF | TGTGCCAGCAGCCCACAAAGCGGAACCAAATCCAACTACAATGAGCAGTTCTTC
TRBJ2-7 | TRBD1 | TRBV12-3/TRBV12-4 | few | CASSFHTGTGIYEQYF | TGTGCCAGCAGTTTCCACACGGGGACAGGGATCTACGAGCAGTACTTC
TRBJ2-5 | - | TRBV27 | - | CASSLLEARETQYF | TGTGCCAGCAGTTTATTAGAGGCGAGGGAGACCCAGTACTTC
TRBJ2-7 | - | TRBV7-9 | - | CASSPSWQNSYEQYF | TGTGCCAGCAGCCCTTCCTGGCAGAACTCCTACGAGCAGTACTTC
TRBJ2-3 | - | TRBV10-3 | few | CAIRPGYTDTQYF | TGTGCCATCAGGCCCGGCTACACAGATACGCAGTATTTT
TRBJ2-1 | - | TRBV10-1 | - | CASSESTPGGLDEQFF | TGCGCCAGCAGTGAGTCGACCCCGGGGGGCTTGGATGAGCAGTTCTTC
TRBJ2-2 | TRBD1 | TRBV4-1 | few | CASATGTGVNTGELFF | TGCGCCAGCGCTACCGGGACAGGGGTTAACACCGGGGAGCTGTTTTTT
TRBJ1-2 | - | TRBV7-2 | - | CASSGRTNYGYTF | TGTGCCAGCAGCGGACGTACTAACTATGGCTACACCTTC